The clone carrying this TCR beta chain was seen a handful of times. Its antigen is unknown. Documented treatment: approximately nine-day PBMC culture with coronavirus spike peptide pools or control peptides (ViraFEST assay). This record belongs to a study of vaccination and CD4 T cells after COVID-19. V was shortened by 6 bases and J by 8 bases, with 17 bases between the two germline ends. Germline V gene lookup returns CDR1 DFQATT and CDR2 SNEGSKA (reference sequence). This CDR3 has 13 residues. Sequenced with the Oncomine TCR Beta short-read assay was DNA taken from cultured CD4+ T cells. TCRdb fed the PCR reads into MiXCR, producing one record per CDR3 protein. The repertoire includes roughly 26,000 distinct CDR3 sequences, roughly 42% of them detected once, and around 9.9% sits in the top ten. Study-wide points: Median SARS-CoV-2-reactive clonotype numbers rose nonsignificantly, roughly 20 to 38.

The sequencing sample was made of CD4+ T cells from blood, cultured in vitro. This rearrangement joins TRBV20-1 to TRBJ2-1, with a possible D match to TRBD2 (6 bases). The receptor was isolated from a human donor who had recovered from COVID-19. In DNA form, the CDR3 reads TGCAGTGCCAGTCAGCGGGCTCTCGATGAGCAGTTCTTC. It codes for CSASQRALDEQFF.